This T cell receptor beta chain was sequenced in a study of blood T cell repertoires in COVID-19. Assay: immunoSEQ multiplex PCR; the TCRdb copy retains only in-frame clones and omits some. The sample contains around 400,000 clones, more than 70% of which appear only once. CDR3 length: 13 amino acids. Germline-derived CDR1 and CDR2 are MRHNA and SNTAGT. V gave up 3 bases and J gave up 4 bases, with 8 bases separating them. The clonotype originates from a man in his forties or fifties with acute or convalescent COVID-19. Sequenced material: peripheral blood. V is TRBV6-4 and J is TRBJ2-3; TRBD1 might be the D (6 bases). The CDR3 here is CASSEGAADTQYF. CDR3 nucleotides: TGTGCCAGCAGTGAGGGGGCCGCAGATACGCAGTATTTT.